This T cell receptor (beta chain) originates from a study of siplizumab effects on memory and regulatory T cells. To note about this clone: The target antigen is unknown.

Clones were read by immunoSEQ multiplex PCR, and TCRdb kept only the in-frame ones, dropping some. The table shows roughly 110,000 clones, with over 85% occurring only once. Findings of the study overall: Unstimulated subsets accounted for the mapping of only a minor share of the clones that were alloreactive. Contribution to the alloresponse seemed major for naive T cells, which also seemed more diverse than memory cells. It was not possible to assign a naive or memory phenotype to roughly 75-97% of proliferating CD4+ or CD8+ clones.

The origin of this receptor is a human donor in good health. Sequencing was carried out using non-Treg CD4+ T cells sorted from blood.

CDR3 residues: CASSFPPSGGPYEQYF. CDR3 DNA sequence: TGCGCCAGCAGCTTCCCTCCTAGCGGGGGCCCCTACGAGCAGTACTTC. The V call is TRBV5-1, the J call TRBJ2-7; 10 nucleotides align to TRBD2. The germline gives CDR1 SGHRS, CDR2 YFSETQ. This CDR3 region has 16 residues. The V segment lost 2 bases and the J segment 2 bases; nucleotides outside the gene matches: 7.